This T cell receptor beta chain was captured by sequencing in a study of shared clonotypes between healthy human individuals. About the study: Plates per donor: three CD4 naive, three CD4 memory, two CD8 naive, one CD8 memory.

This CDR3 is 13 amino acids long. Deletions cut 1 base from V and 5 bases from J, with 7 bases between. Germline values: CDR1 LNHDA, CDR2 SQIVND (reference sequence). Deep-level running was used for the assay. Libraries were prepared by immunoSEQ multiplex PCR; TCRdb keeps only in-frame clonotypes and omits some of them. The sample yields fewer than 3 million clones, around 92% seen once. What was sequenced was naive CD4+ T cells from PBMCs. Noted subset: CD45RA+ positively selected. This clonotype originated in a man aged 18 to 35 in good health. Some clones in this sample may be carry-over from other donors' samples. The chain is built from TRBV19 and TRBJ2-3; weak D call: TRBD2 (6 bases). The CDR3 loop is CASSIGGVDTQYF. As DNA, the CDR3 is TGTGCCAGTAGTATAGGGGGGGTAGATACGCAGTATTTT.